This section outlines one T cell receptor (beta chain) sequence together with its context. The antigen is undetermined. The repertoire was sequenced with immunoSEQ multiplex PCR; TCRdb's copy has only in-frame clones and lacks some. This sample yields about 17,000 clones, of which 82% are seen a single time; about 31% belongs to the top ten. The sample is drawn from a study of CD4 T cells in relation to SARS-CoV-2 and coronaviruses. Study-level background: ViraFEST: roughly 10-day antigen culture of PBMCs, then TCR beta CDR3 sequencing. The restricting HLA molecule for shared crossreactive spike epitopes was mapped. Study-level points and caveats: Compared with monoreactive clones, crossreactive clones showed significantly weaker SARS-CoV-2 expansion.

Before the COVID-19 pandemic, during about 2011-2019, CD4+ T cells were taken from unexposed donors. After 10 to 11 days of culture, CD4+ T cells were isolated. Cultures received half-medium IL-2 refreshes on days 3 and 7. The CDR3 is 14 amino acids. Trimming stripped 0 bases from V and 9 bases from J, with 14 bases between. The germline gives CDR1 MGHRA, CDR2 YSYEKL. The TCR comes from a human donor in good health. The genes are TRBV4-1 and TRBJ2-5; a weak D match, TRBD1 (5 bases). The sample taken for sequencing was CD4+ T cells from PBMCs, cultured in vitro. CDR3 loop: CASSQDHGLRAQYF. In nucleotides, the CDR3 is TGCGCCAGCAGCCAAGATCACGGGCTCAGGGCCCAGTACTTC.